These 13 T cell receptor beta chains originate from one sample sequenced in a study of T cells after yellow fever vaccination. TCRdb reprocessed the 5' RACE reads with MiXCR, giving one entry per CDR3 protein. The sample gives some 240,000 distinct CDR3 sequences, approximately 3.2% of which show up once; 3.2% is in the top ten. The specimen comprised CD4+ T cells sorted from PBMCs, sampled 10 days after the yellow fever booster vaccination. All receptors derive from a man aged 18 to 30 who received the YFV17D yellow fever vaccine.

This clonotype has a count of ten or more. This rearrangement joins TRBV7-2 to TRBJ2-5; no clear D. This CDR3 has 13 amino acids. Germline V gives CDR1 SGHTA, CDR2 FQGNSA. V was cut by 3 bases and J by 5 bases, with 10 bases left in between. The CDR3 is CASSFGPGETQYF. As DNA, the CDR3 is TGTGCCAGCAGCTTCGGCCCTGGGGAGACCCAGTACTTC.

This clonotype was counted many times. The chain employs TRBV20-1 and TRBJ2-5; D is unclear. Germline CDR1 reads DFQATT; CDR2 reads SNEGSKA (reference sequence). V shed 3 bases and J shed 10 bases, with 12 bases lying between them. The CDR3 is 11 amino acids. The CDR3 bases are TGCAGTGCTAGGCCGCAGGCTGGCCAGTACTTC. Translation: CSARPQAGQYF.

Ten or more counts support this clonotype. The rearrangement links TRBV7-6 to TRBJ2-2, with 9 bases identical to TRBD2. CDR1 and CDR2 from the germline V gene are SGHVS and FNYEAQ. CDR3 length equals 15 residues. J gave up 5 bases and V 4 bases, and 5 bases lay outside the gene matches. The DNA of the CDR3 is TGTGCCAGCAGCTCCGGGACTAGCTGGACCGGGGAGCTGTTTTTT. It codes for CASSSGTSWTGELFF.

Many counts were recorded for this clonotype. The V gene is TRBV5-1, the J gene TRBJ2-5; 7 bases line up with TRBD1. The V and J ends lost 1 base and 3 bases, in that order; junction bases with no gene match: 6. The CDR3 covers 15 residues. CDR1 and CDR2 from the germline V gene are SGHRS and YFSETQ. CDR3 DNA: TGCGCCAGCAGCTTGCGGCCTACAGGGGAAGAGACCCAGTACTTC. Translated, it gives CASSLRPTGEETQYF.

This clonotype was seen at least ten times. V gene TRBV2 combines with J gene TRBJ2-5; D unclear. The V gene lost 1 base and the J gene lost 5 bases, with 8 bases spanning the gap. The CDR3 consists of 13 residues. The germline gives CDR1 SNHLY, CDR2 FYNNEI. The CDR3 DNA sequence: TGTGCCAGCAGTGAAGGACGTCGCGAGACCCAGTACTTC. The encoded protein is CASSEGRRETQYF.

This clonotype has at least ten counts. CDR3 loop: CASSLRHDYNSPLHF. The DNA for the CDR3 is TGTGCCAGCAGCTTACGACACGACTATAATTCACCCCTCCACTTT. The chain employs TRBV7-8 and TRBJ1-6, with unresolved D. Germline V gives CDR1 SGHVS, CDR2 FQNEAQ. CDR3 length: 15 amino acids. Trimming pared 2 bases from V and 3 bases from J, leaving 8 bases between. The full variable domain, completed using reference TRBV7-8 and TRBJ1-6, is GAGVSQSPRYKVAKRGQDVALRCDPISGHVSLFWYQQALGQGPEFLTYFQNEAQLDKSGLPSDRFFAERPEGSVSTLKIQRTQQEDSAVYLCASSLRHDYNSPLHFGNGTRLTVT.

This chain connects TRBV7-9 to TRBJ1-6; TRBD1 is a possible D gene (5 bases). Trimming took 4 bases from V and 7 from J, leaving 14 bases between them. This CDR3 comprises 15 residues. Germline loops: CDR1 SEHNR, CDR2 FQNEAQ (reference sequence). As DNA, the CDR3 is TGTGCCAGCAGCTCCTGGGGGGGTAGGAATTCACCCCTCCACTTT. Protein: CASSSWGGRNSPLHF.

The V and J genes are TRBV5-1 and TRBJ2-3; maybe TRBD2 (6 bases). There are 16 residues in the CDR3. V gave up 2 bases and J gave up 0 bases, with 13 bases separating them. Germline V lookup: CDR1 SGHRS, CDR2 YFSETQ. In nucleotides, the CDR3 is TGCGCCAGCAGCTTTGGAGGGCGGCTTAGCACAGATACGCAGTATTTT. Translating gives CASSFGGRLSTDTQYF.

This clonotype was counted many times. The gene calls are TRBV5-4 and TRBJ2-1; tentative D call: TRBD2 (6 bases). The CDR3 is 13 amino acids. Germline values: CDR1 SGHNT, CDR2 YYREEE (reference sequence). The V and J ends lost 6 bases and 8 bases respectively, with 15 bases between them. The CDR3 is CASKTEWEDEQFF. Written as DNA, the CDR3 is TGTGCCAGCAAGACCGAGTGGGAGGATGAGCAGTTCTTC.

This clonotype was seen only a few times. The chain links TRBV11-2 to TRBJ2-5; D not certain. The CDR3 spans 16 residues. The V end was cut by 3 bases, the J end by 2 bases, with 16 bases between. Germline V CDR1 and CDR2: SGHAT, FQNNGV. In DNA, the CDR3 is TGTGCCAGCAGCTTCGGTTCCAGCCCCCTTCAAGAGACCCAGTACTTC. Its translation: CASSFGSSPLQETQYF. Combining the CDR3 with reference TRBV11-2 and TRBJ2-5 gives the whole variable domain EAGVAQSPRYKIIEKRQSVAFWCNPISGHATLYWYQQILGQGPKLLIQFQNNGVVDDSQLPKDRFSAERLKGVDSTLKIQPAKLEDSAVYLCASSFGSSPLQETQYFGPGTRLLVL.

This clonotype came up a few times. V is TRBV24-1 and J is TRBJ2-1; TRBD2 agrees at 7 bases. CDR1 and CDR2 (germline): KGHDR, SFDVKD. The junction had 5 bases not matched to a gene; V was cut back by 7 bases and J by 3 bases. The CDR3 consists of 14 residues. CDR3 sequence (DNA): TGTGCCACCAGCCTGGGAGGGGACTACAATGAGCAGTTCTTC. The encoded protein is CATSLGGDYNEQFF.

V usage is TRBV9 and J usage is TRBJ2-3; no definite D call. This CDR3 has 13 residues. Germline assignment: CDR1 SGDLS and CDR2 YYNGEE. Deletions cut 3 bases from V and 2 bases from J, with 7 bases between. The CDR3 coding sequence is TGTGCCAGCAGCGCGGCAAACACAGATACGCAGTATTTT. Protein product: CASSAANTDTQYF.

The sample holds many counts of this clonotype. V and J are TRBV6-2 or TRBV6-3 and TRBJ1-5, with 12 positions matching TRBD1. The CDR3 totals 17 residues. With V trimmed by 7 bases and J by 7 bases, 14 bases remained unmatched. CDR1 is MNHEY, CDR2 SVGEGT, per germline. This chain's CDR3 is CASTATGTGGAWQPQHF. CDR3 DNA: TGTGCCAGCACTGCGACCGGGACAGGGGGCGCCTGGCAGCCCCAGCATTTT.